These 21 T cell receptor beta chains share one sample of origin, sequenced in a study of OX40 agonist ivuxolimab in advanced cancers. Clones were read by immunoSEQ multiplex PCR, and TCRdb kept only the in-frame ones, dropping some. The sample has about 37,000 clones, roughly 90% seen once. The sample in question was CD4+ or CD8+ T cells sorted from blood, obtained in a trial of the OX40 agonist ivuxolimab. All receptors derive from an adult with an advanced solid tumor such as melanoma, head and neck, liver or kidney cancer.

V is TRBV7-6 and J is TRBJ1-1, with 7 bases fitting TRBD1. CDR3 length equals 16 residues. The trim removed 4 bases at V and 5 bases at J, leaving 13 bases unmatched. Germline-derived CDR1 and CDR2 are SGHVS and FNYEAQ. The CDR3 nucleotides are TGTGCCAGCAGCTCCTACACAGACAGGGTAGAGACTGAAGCTTTCTTT. Its translation: CASSSYTDRVETEAFF. The full variable domain, completed using reference TRBV7-6 and TRBJ1-1, is GAGVSQSPRYKVTKRGQDVALRCDPISGHVSLYWYRQALGQGPEFLTYFNYEAQQDKSGLPNDRFSAERPEGSISTLTIQRTEQRDSAMYRCASSSYTDRVETEAFFGQGTRLTVV.

This clone was detected a few times. CDR3 in DNA: TGTGCCTGGAGTCGCCCTGCCGGGACAGACCAGTTCTTC. Its protein is CAWSRPAGTDQFF. This chain links TRBV30 with TRBJ2-1; 7 nucleotides line up with TRBD1. With V trimmed by 2 bases and J by 13 bases, 11 bases remained unmatched. From germline, CDR1 is GTSNPN and CDR2 SVGIG (reference sequence). The CDR3 runs to 13 residues.

The chain uses TRBV19 and TRBJ2-5; weak D call: TRBD1 (5 bases). Between the trimmed V and J ends, which lost 4 bases and 2 bases, there was a span of 14 bases. This CDR3 contains 15 residues. Germline CDR1 is LNHDA and CDR2 is SQIVND (reference sequence). CDR3 in amino acids: CASSTHRLPQETQYF. The CDR3 DNA follows: TGTGCCAGTAGTACCCACAGGCTTCCACAAGAGACCCAGTACTTC.

The chain is built from TRBV4-2 and TRBJ2-6, with TRBD2 matching 9 bases. CDR3 size: 19 residues. In germline, CDR1 is LGHNA, CDR2 YNFKEQ. After removal of 0 bases from V and 2 bases from J, the junction contained 8 bases not matched to a gene. The CDR3, as DNA: TGTGCCAGCAGCCAAGATTCGAGCGGGGGGCCGGCTGGGGCCAACGTCCTGACTTTC. This codes for CASSQDSSGGPAGANVLTF.

The rearrangement links TRBV6-6 to TRBJ2-5, with TRBD1 matching over 7 bases. The CDR3 covers 14 residues. The junction had 4 bases not matched to a gene; V was cut back by 2 bases and J by 4 bases. In germline, CDR1 is MNHNY, CDR2 SVGAGI (reference sequence). The DNA of the CDR3 is TGTGCCAGCAGTTACACAGGGGATGGAGAGACCCAGTACTTC. Translating it yields CASSYTGDGETQYF.

The chain is built from TRBV6-4 and TRBJ1-1, with 8 bases matching TRBD1. CDR3 size: 15 residues. The trim removed 3 bases at V and 5 bases at J, leaving 8 bases unmatched. Germline lookup yields CDR1 MRHNA and CDR2 SNTAGT. CDR3 loop: CASSEYPGGRTEAFF. For the CDR3, the DNA is TGTGCCAGCAGTGAATATCCAGGGGGCAGGACTGAAGCTTTCTTT.

The chain employs TRBV19 and TRBJ1-1; perhaps TRBD1 as D (5 bases). V was trimmed by 5 bases and J by 4 bases, leaving 11 bases between them. Looked up from germline, CDR1 is LNHDA and CDR2 is SQIVND (reference sequence). CDR3 length: 13 residues. This chain's CDR3 is CASSSGGGTEAFF. The CDR3 region has the DNA TGTGCCAGTAGTTCCGGGGGGGGCACTGAAGCTTTCTTT.

The chain carries TRBV5-6 and TRBJ2-3; D may correspond to TRBD1 or TRBD2 (6 bases each). Germline V lookup: CDR1 SGHDT, CDR2 YYEEEE. V lost 2 bases and J lost 5, with 15 bases in between. The CDR3 runs to 15 residues. The CDR3 loop reads CASSLGGGWGDTQYF. In nucleotides, the CDR3 is TGTGCCAGCAGCTTAGGAGGGGGATGGGGAGATACGCAGTATTTT.

The V gene is TRBV7-3, the J gene TRBJ2-5, with D perhaps assigned TRBD1 or TRBD2 (5 bases each). The CDR3 length is 13 residues. The V end was cut by 4 bases, the J end by 5 bases, with 11 bases between. The germline V gene encodes CDR1 SGHTA and CDR2 FQGTGA. The CDR3 here is CASSSPRGETQYF. The CDR3 DNA sequence: TGTGCCAGCAGCTCCCCCCGGGGCGAGACCCAGTACTTC.

This clone was seen a single time. The chain has TRBV7-8 and TRBJ2-1, with D perhaps given as TRBD1 or TRBD2 (5 bases each). Trimming stripped 8 bases from V and 10 bases from J, with 12 bases between. This CDR3 contains 11 residues. Germline V lookup: CDR1 SGHVS, CDR2 FQNEAQ. The CDR3 DNA follows: TGTGCCAGCCCCATTTGGGGGGAGCAGTTCTTC. Translated, it gives CASPIWGEQFF.

J is TRBJ2-1 and V is TRBV6-6, with D perhaps TRBD1 (5 bases). V was pared by 5 bases and J by 8 bases, with 10 bases between. CDR3 length: 12 residues. The germline V gene encodes CDR1 MNHNY and CDR2 SVGAGI (reference sequence). CDR3 sequence (DNA): TGTGCCAGCAGTCCACAAGGGGATGAGCAGTTCTTC. Protein product: CASSPQGDEQFF.

The gene calls are TRBV6-5 and TRBJ1-1, with TRBD1 matching 7 bases. The CDR3 covers 15 residues. CDR1 and CDR2 (germline): MNHEY, SVGAGI. Unmatched junction bases numbered 3, after V lost 0 bases and J lost 2 bases. In nucleotides, the CDR3 is TGTGCCAGCAGTTACTCAGGGACAGCTAACACTGAAGCTTTCTTT. Encoded protein: CASSYSGTANTEAFF.

CDR3 amino acids: CASSPTGFYTEAFF. DNA of the CDR3: TGTGCCAGCAGCCCGACAGGGTTTTACACTGAAGCTTTCTTT. The V gene is TRBV7-9, the J gene TRBJ1-1, with 7 bases matching TRBD1. This CDR3 region has 14 residues. Germline-derived CDR1 and CDR2 are SEHNR and FQNEAQ (reference sequence). Trimming at V came to 5 bases and at J to 3 bases, leaving 6 bases not matched to a gene.

The chain carries TRBV27 and TRBJ2-7; D possibly uses TRBD1 or TRBD2 (6 bases each). This CDR3 comprises 15 residues. Looked up from germline, CDR1 is MNHEY and CDR2 is SMNVEV (reference sequence). Trimming stripped 3 bases from V and 0 bases from J, with 12 bases between. In DNA, the CDR3 is TGTGCCAGCAGTTTGTCGGGGGACAACTCCTACGAGCAGTACTTC. Translating it yields CASSLSGDNSYEQYF.

The CDR3 protein is CASSSMTEAFF. The CDR3 DNA is TGTGCCAGCAGTTCTATGACTGAAGCTTTCTTT. The V gene is TRBV27, the J gene TRBJ1-1; D ambiguous. CDR1 and CDR2 from the germline V gene are MNHEY and SMNVEV (reference sequence). The CDR3 extends over 11 amino acids. The V end was cut by 4 bases, the J end by 5 bases, with 5 bases between.

This clone has more than one count but fewer than ten. The sample holds other DNA sequences that translate to the same CDR3. V gene TRBV30 combines with J gene TRBJ1-1, with a possible D match to TRBD1 (5 bases). The V end was cut by 5 bases, the J end by 5 bases, with 9 bases between. The CDR3 contains 11 residues. CDR1 and CDR2 from the germline V gene are GTSNPN and SVGIG (reference sequence). The CDR3 loop is CAWGRGTEAFF. In DNA form, the CDR3 reads TGTGCCTGGGGCCGGGGGACTGAAGCTTTCTTT.

CDR3 in amino acids: CASDTRGWGETQYF. CDR3 DNA: TGTGCCAGCGACACTCGGGGTTGGGGGGAGACCCAGTACTTC. This chain joins TRBV28 and TRBJ2-5; possibly TRBD1 or TRBD2 for D (5 bases each). This CDR3 region has 14 residues. V was cut by 8 bases and J by 5 bases, with 18 bases left in between. Germline values: CDR1 MDHEN, CDR2 SYDVKM.

V usage is TRBV9 and J usage is TRBJ2-3; 11 bases fit TRBD2. Germline assignment: CDR1 SGDLS and CDR2 YYNGEE. Unmatched junction bases numbered 8, after V lost 4 bases and J lost 4 bases. CDR3 length equals 16 residues. The CDR3 sequence is CASSYASGGMADTQYF. The CDR3 nucleotides read TGTGCCAGCAGCTATGCTAGCGGGGGGATGGCAGATACGCAGTATTTT.

The rearrangement uses TRBV4-1 and TRBJ2-1, with D perhaps TRBD1 (5 bases). The CDR3 extends over 15 amino acids. V lost 4 bases, J lost 2 bases, and 12 bases lay in between. Looked up from germline, CDR1 is MGHRA and CDR2 is YSYEKL. The DNA for the CDR3 is TGCGCCAGCAGCCCCACCGACAGAGCCTACAATGAGCAGTTCTTC. This codes for CASSPTDRAYNEQFF.

The chain is built from TRBV9 and TRBJ1-1, with unresolved D. CDR1 is SGDLS, CDR2 YYNGEE, per germline. V dropped 4 bases and J dropped 2 bases, with 12 bases sitting between them. CDR3 length equals 14 residues. The CDR3, as DNA: TGTGCCAGCAGCAGCGGATGGACCAACACTGAAGCTTTCTTT. Protein product: CASSSGWTNTEAFF.

The chain recombines TRBV27 with TRBJ1-3; 8 nucleotides agree with TRBD1. This CDR3 is 16 amino acids long. Germline V gene sequence: CDR1 MNHEY, CDR2 SMNVEV (reference sequence). J was trimmed by 2 bases and V by 5 bases; bases with no gene match: 8. Written as DNA, the CDR3 is TGTGCCAGCAGTCTTCAGGGGGCAAAGGCTGGAAACACCATATATTTT. Protein: CASSLQGAKAGNTIYF.